The clone carrying this TCR beta chain appeared a few times. Its target is not known. Deletions cut 3 bases from V and 1 base from J, with 13 bases between. The length of the CDR3 is 17 residues. This specimen comes from a study of early T cells in non-severe SARS-CoV-2 infection. Study overall: Unsorted whole blood bulk RNA was sequenced, with unpaired chains.

Regarding the study as a whole: In VDJdb matching, anti-spike CD8 responses were favored while private and CD4 specificities went missing.

MiXCR, applied by TCRdb to the 5' RACE reads, yields one record per CDR3 protein. The repertoire consists of some 50,000 distinct CDR3 sequences, with 8.7% occurring once and the leading ten covering 3.9%. This chain links TRBV12-3 or TRBV12-4 with TRBJ2-6, with D unclear. The sample was whole blood, taken at baseline. The sequence derives from an adult who was a healthcare worker with PCR-confirmed SARS-CoV-2 infection or an uninfected control (not recorded which). The chain's CDR3 is CASSFYQYSSGANVLTF. The CDR3 bases are TGTGCCAGCAGTTTCTATCAATACTCATCTGGGGCCAACGTCCTGACTTTC.